This T cell receptor (beta chain) originates from a study of cytomegalovirus exposure and HLA in healthy donors. The sample holds a few counts of this clone. The antigen is not known. Germline CDR1 and CDR2: LGHNA and YNFKEQ. There are 14 residues in the CDR3. After removal of 4 bases from V and 0 bases from J, the junction contained 3 bases not matched to a gene. The study, taken as a whole, reports: Later findings reportedly placed an Asian-associated ancestry cluster below the approximately 670-donor mean for N-insertions.

PCR amplification relied on 60 Vbeta primers (plus 13 Jbeta primers). The data were produced by immunoSEQ multiplex PCR, yet TCRdb's version contains in-frame clones alone and is incomplete. The sample holds around 120,000 clones, 79% seen once. This sequence originates from a man younger than 40 in good health and CMV-seropositive. The chain is built from TRBV4-2 and TRBJ2-7; TRBD2 aligns across 7 bases. The sample was PBMCs. The CDR3 region is CASSPGLGSYEQYF. CDR3 nucleotides: TGTGCCAGCAGCCCAGGACTAGGCTCCTACGAGCAGTACTTC.